A selection of T cell receptor beta chains follows, all from one sample in a study of blood T cells in healthy people across ages. TCRdb reprocessed the 5' RACE reads with MiXCR, giving one entry per CDR3 protein. The profile shows around 1,700,000 distinct CDR3 sequences, roughly 27% of them singletons. Material for sequencing was blood. Source of these receptors: a woman in her thirties in good health. Both conserved end residues are part of each CDR3. D genes are given only for firm matches. Expanded clones are given a class, and other clones once, few, many or no size at all.

cdr3_length | d_call | j_call | v_call | clone_size | cdr3_nt | cdr3_aa
17 | NA | TRBJ2-7 | TRBV5-1 | NA | TGCGCCAGCAACTTGAGAGCAGGGCCCTGGGTGTCAGACGAGCAGTACTTC | CASNLRAGPWVSDEQYF
13 | NA | TRBJ1-4 | TRBV20-1 | NA | TGCAGTGCTAGACGCGACTTGACAGAAAAACTGTTTTTT | CSARRDLTEKLFF
16 | TRBD2 | TRBJ2-1 | TRBV11-2 | NA | TGTGCCAGCAGCTTAAGAGTAGCGGGAGGAGGCAATGAGCAGTTCTTC | CASSLRVAGGGNEQFF
14 | NA | TRBJ1-2 | TRBV28 | few | TGTGCCAGCAGTGAAGTGGGGCGCAGTTGGGGCTACACCTTC | CASSEVGRSWGYTF
14 | NA | TRBJ1-1 | TRBV10-2 | many | TGCGCCAGCAGTGAGTCGGGAGGGGGGCGGAAGGCTTTCTTT | CASSESGGGRKAFF
15 | NA | TRBJ2-5 | TRBV9 | NA | TGTGCCAGCAGCGTAGAAGGCTCCACCCTCGGGGCCCAGTACTTC | CASSVEGSTLGAQYF
16 | TRBD2 | TRBJ2-5 | TRBV5-1 | NA | TGCGCCAGCAGCTTGGACGCTAGCGGGAGTCAAGAGACCCAGTACTTC | CASSLDASGSQETQYF
15 | TRBD2 | TRBJ2-6 | TRBV15 | few | TGTGCCACCAGCAGAGACGGGAGGGGGGCCAACGTCCTGACTTTC | CATSRDGRGANVLTF
16 | TRBD1 | TRBJ1-6 | TRBV7-2 | NA | TGTGCCAGCAGCTTGGACAGGGGCGCCTATAATTCACCCCTCCACTTT | CASSLDRGAYNSPLHF
13 | TRBD2 | TRBJ2-1 | TRBV20-1 | NA | TGCGGTGCCGCTAGCGGGGCCTACAATGAGCAGTTCTTC | CGAASGAYNEQFF
15 | TRBD2 | TRBJ2-4 | TRBV20-1 | NA | TGCAGTCCTAGAGATGTCGAGCGGGAACCCTACGTGCAGTACTTC | CSPRDVEREPYVQYF
15 | NA | TRBJ2-3 | TRBV2 | NA | TGTGCCAGCAGTTCTGAGAGCCTCAGCGCAGATACGCAGTATTTT | CASSSESLSADTQYF
14 | NA | TRBJ2-7 | TRBV25-1 | NA | TGTGCCAGCAGTCGGCAGGGGAAGTGGAACGAGCAGTACTTC | CASSRQGKWNEQYF
15 | TRBD1 | TRBJ1-5 | TRBV20-1 | NA | TGCAGTGCGGTGAACGGTAGACAGGGTATTCAGCCCCAGCATTTT | CSAVNGRQGIQPQHF
16 | TRBD2 | TRBJ2-5 | TRBV7-3 | few | TGTGCCAGCAGCTTACGGGGTAGCGGGGTCCAAGAGACCCAGTACTTC | CASSLRGSGVQETQYF
14 | NA | TRBJ2-7 | TRBV3-1 | few | TGTGCCAGCAGCCAAGCTACAGGGCTATACGAGCAGTACTTC | CASSQATGLYEQYF
12 | NA | TRBJ2-1 | TRBV19 | NA | TGTGCCAGTGGGGGGACGGTCAATGAGCAGTTCTTC | CASGGTVNEQFF
16 | TRBD1 | TRBJ1-6 | TRBV20-1 | NA | TGCAGTGCTTCCCGGGACAGGGCGACCGATGATTCACCCCTCCACTTT | CSASRDRATDDSPLHF
14 | NA | TRBJ2-7 | TRBV5-6 | many | TGTGCCAGCAGCTTGAGAAGTGGATCCTACGAGCAGTACTTC | CASSLRSGSYEQYF
14 | NA | TRBJ2-5 | TRBV7-9 | NA | TGTGCCAGCAGCGCGCGGACGGAAGGGGAGACCCAGTACTTC | CASSARTEGETQYF
16 | TRBD2 | TRBJ2-5 | TRBV19 | NA | TGTGCCAGTAGTATAAAACGGGGGGGCGGTGGAGAGACCCAGTACTTC | CASSIKRGGGGETQYF
13 | TRBD1 | TRBJ2-7 | TRBV10-3 | few | TGTGCCACCACGGGACAGGTTAGCCACGAGCAGTACTTC | CATTGQVSHEQYF
16 | NA | TRBJ2-1 | TRBV5-5 | few | TGTGCCAGCATCGCCGCCTCCGGGACCCCGTCGAATGAGCAGTTCTTC | CASIAASGTPSNEQFF
13 | NA | TRBJ2-3 | TRBV2 | NA | TGTGTCAGCAGTACTAACACTAGAGATACGCAGTATTTT | CVSSTNTRDTQYF
15 | TRBD1 | TRBJ2-7 | TRBV4-1 | NA | TGCGCCAGCAGCCACCCGGGACAGGCTTCGTACGAGCAGTACTTC | CASSHPGQASYEQYF
16 | TRBD1 | TRBJ2-5 | TRBV28 | NA | TGTGCCAGCAGCCCTAGGACAGGGGAGGCTCAAGAGACCCAGTACTTC | CASSPRTGEAQETQYF
17 | TRBD2 | TRBJ2-6 | TRBV27 | few | TGTGCCAGCGCCCGCCGGGCGGGGGGAACTGGGGCCAACGTCCTGACTTTC | CASARRAGGTGANVLTF
17 | TRBD1 | TRBJ1-1 | TRBV10-3 | NA | TGTGCCATCAGTGAGTCCTCCGTGACAGGGGGGAACACTGAAGCTTTCTTT | CAISESSVTGGNTEAFF
13 | NA | TRBJ1-3 | TRBV3-1 | NA | TGTGCCAGCAGCCACAGCTCTGGAAACACCATATATTTT | CASSHSSGNTIYF
16 | NA | TRBJ2-2 | TRBV7-2 | NA | TGTGCCAGCAGCTTCTCTAGCGACCTTTTAATCGGGGAGCTGTTTTTT | CASSFSSDLLIGELFF
15 | TRBD2 | TRBJ2-1 | TRBV28 | NA | TGTGCCGGCAGTTTAGCGGGACTGTCCTACAATGAGCAGTTCTTC | CAGSLAGLSYNEQFF
15 | NA | TRBJ2-1 | TRBV28 | few | TGTGCCAGCAGTTTATGGGTGACTACAGGCAATGAGCAGTTCTTC | CASSLWVTTGNEQFF
13 | NA | TRBJ1-2 | TRBV20-1 | NA | TGCAGTGCTAGTGCAGGACCGGGGTATGGCTACACCTTC | CSASAGPGYGYTF
14 | NA | TRBJ2-5 | TRBV10-1 | few | TGCGCCAGCAGTGAGGGGGGGCGCATCGAGACCCAGTACTTC | CASSEGGRIETQYF
17 | NA | TRBJ2-7 | TRBV20-1 | many | TGCAGTGCTAGAGATCTAGCTCCGGACTCCCTCTCCTACGAGCAGTACTTC | CSARDLAPDSLSYEQYF
17 | TRBD1 | TRBJ1-1 | TRBV6-6 | few | TGTGCCAGCAGTTACACGGGACAGGGGTTGAGGAACACTGAAGCTTTCTTT | CASSYTGQGLRNTEAFF
11 | NA | TRBJ2-3 | TRBV24-1 | NA | TGTGCCACCAGTCAAGGAGATACGCAGTATTTT | CATSQGDTQYF
12 | NA | TRBJ2-7 | TRBV2 | NA | TGTGCCAGCAGTCAAATTCGGGAACGGCAGTACTTC | CASSQIRERQYF
13 | NA | TRBJ1-6 | TRBV5-1 | NA | TGCGCCAGCAGCTTGGACAGTCGCTCACCCCTCCACTTT | CASSLDSRSPLHF
12 | TRBD2 | TRBJ2-1 | TRBV2 | NA | TGTGCCATTAGCGGGGAGTACAATGAGCAGTTCTTC | CAISGEYNEQFF
13 | NA | TRBJ2-5 | TRBV12-3/TRBV12-4 | few | TGTGCCAGCAGCCAAGACAGGCGGGGGACCCAGTACTTC | CASSQDRRGTQYF